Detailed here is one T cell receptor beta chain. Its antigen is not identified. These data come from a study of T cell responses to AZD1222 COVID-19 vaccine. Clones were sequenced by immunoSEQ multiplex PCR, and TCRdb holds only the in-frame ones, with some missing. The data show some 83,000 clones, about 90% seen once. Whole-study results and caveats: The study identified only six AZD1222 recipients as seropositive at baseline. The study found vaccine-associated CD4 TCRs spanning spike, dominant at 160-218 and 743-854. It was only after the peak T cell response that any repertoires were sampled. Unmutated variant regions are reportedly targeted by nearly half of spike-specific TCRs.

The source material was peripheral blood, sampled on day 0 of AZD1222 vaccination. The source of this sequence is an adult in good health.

CDR3 DNA sequence: TGTGCCAGCAGCCCCGGGACAGCTGAAGCTTTCTTT. Residues: CASSPGTAEAFF. This chain links TRBV9 with TRBJ1-1, with 7 bases identical to TRBD1. CDR1 is SGDLS and CDR2 is YYNGEE in the germline V gene. The CDR3 has 12 residues. The J segment lost 6 bases and the V segment lost 4 bases, leaving 3 bases of the junction unmatched.